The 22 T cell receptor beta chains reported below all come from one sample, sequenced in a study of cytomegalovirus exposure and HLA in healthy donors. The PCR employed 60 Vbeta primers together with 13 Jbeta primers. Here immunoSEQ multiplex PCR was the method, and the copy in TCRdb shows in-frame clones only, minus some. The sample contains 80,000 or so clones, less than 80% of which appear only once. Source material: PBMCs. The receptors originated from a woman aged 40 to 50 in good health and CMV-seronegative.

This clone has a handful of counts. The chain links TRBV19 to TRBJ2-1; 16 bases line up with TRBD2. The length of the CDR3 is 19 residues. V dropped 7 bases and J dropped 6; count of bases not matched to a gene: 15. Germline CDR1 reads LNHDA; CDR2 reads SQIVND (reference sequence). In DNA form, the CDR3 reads TGTGCCAGTAACAGGAGACCGGGACTAGCGGGGGGGCTGGGCAATGAGCAGTTCTTC. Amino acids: CASNRRPGLAGGLGNEQFF.

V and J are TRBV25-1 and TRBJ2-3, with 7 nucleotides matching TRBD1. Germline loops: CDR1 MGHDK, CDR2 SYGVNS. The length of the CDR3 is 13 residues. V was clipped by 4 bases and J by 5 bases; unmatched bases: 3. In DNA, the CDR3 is TGTGCCAGCAGTGTGAACAGGGGAGATACGCAGTATTTT. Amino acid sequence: CASSVNRGDTQYF. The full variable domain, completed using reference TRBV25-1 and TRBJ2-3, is EADIYQTPRYLVIGTGKKITLECSQTMGHDKMYWYQQDPGMELHLIHYSYGVNSTEKGDLSSESTVSRIRTEHFPLTLESARPSHTSQYLCASSVNRGDTQYFGPGTRLTVL.

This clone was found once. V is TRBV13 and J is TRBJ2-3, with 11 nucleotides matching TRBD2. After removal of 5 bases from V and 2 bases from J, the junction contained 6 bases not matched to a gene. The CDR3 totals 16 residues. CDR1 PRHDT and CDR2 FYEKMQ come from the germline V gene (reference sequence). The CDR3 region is CASSTRLAGNTDTQYF. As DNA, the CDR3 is TGTGCCAGCAGCACCAGACTAGCGGGGAACACAGATACGCAGTATTTT. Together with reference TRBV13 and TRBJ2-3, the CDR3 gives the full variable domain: AAGVIQSPRHLIKEKRETATLKCYPIPRHDTVYWYQQGPGQDPQFLISFYEKMQSDKGSIPDRFSAQQFSDYHSELNMSSLELGDSALYFCASSTRLAGNTDTQYFGPGTRLTVL.

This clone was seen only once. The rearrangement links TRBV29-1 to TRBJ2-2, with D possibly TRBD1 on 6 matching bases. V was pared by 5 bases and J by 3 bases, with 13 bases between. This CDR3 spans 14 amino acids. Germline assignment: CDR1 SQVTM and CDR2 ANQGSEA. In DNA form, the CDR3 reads TGCAGCGTTAGTGACAGGACGGACACCGGGGAGCTGTTTTTT. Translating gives CSVSDRTDTGELFF.

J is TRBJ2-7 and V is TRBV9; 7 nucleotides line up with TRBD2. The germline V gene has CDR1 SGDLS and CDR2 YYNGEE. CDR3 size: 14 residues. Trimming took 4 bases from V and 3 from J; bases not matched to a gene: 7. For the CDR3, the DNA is TGTGCCAGCAGCCCGCGGGAGTCCCGCTACGAGCAGTACTTC. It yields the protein CASSPRESRYEQYF.

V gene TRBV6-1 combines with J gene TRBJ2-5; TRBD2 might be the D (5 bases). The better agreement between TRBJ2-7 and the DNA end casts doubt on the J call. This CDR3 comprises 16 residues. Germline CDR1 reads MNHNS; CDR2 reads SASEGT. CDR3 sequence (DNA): TGTGCCAGCAGTGAAATAGCGAGTGAAGGCTCCTACGAGCAGTACTTC. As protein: CASSEIASEGSYEQYF.

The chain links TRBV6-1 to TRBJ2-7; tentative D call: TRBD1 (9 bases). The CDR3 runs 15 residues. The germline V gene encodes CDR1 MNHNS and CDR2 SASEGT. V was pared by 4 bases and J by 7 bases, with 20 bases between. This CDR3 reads CASSAGGTGIGEQYF. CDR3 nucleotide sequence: TGTGCCAGCAGTGCGGGGGGGACAGGGATAGGTGAGCAGTACTTC.

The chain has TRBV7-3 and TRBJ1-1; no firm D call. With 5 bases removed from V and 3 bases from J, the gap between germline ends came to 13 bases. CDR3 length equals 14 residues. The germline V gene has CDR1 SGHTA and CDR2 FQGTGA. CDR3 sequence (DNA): TGTGCCAGCAGCGATCCGGTCAGGCACACTGAAGCTTTCTTT. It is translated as CASSDPVRHTEAFF.

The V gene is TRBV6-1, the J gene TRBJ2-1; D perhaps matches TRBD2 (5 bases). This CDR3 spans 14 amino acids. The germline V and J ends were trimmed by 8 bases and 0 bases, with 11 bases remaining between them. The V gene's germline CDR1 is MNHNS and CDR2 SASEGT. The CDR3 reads CASRAERSYNEQFF. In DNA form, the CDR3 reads TGTGCCAGCCGAGCGGAGCGCTCCTACAATGAGCAGTTCTTC.

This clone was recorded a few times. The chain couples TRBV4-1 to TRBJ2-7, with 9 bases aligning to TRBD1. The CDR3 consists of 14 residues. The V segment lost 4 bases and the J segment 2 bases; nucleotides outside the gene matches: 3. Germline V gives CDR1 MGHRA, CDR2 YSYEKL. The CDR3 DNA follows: TGCGCCAGCAGCCGGCGGACAGGGGCCTACGAGCAGTACTTC. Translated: CASSRRTGAYEQYF.

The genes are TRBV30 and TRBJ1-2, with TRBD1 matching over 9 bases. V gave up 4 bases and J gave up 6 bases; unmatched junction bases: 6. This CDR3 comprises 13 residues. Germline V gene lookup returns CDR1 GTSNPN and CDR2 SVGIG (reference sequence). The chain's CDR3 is CAWNSGTGNGYTF. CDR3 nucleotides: TGTGCCTGGAATTCGGGGACAGGGAATGGCTACACCTTC.

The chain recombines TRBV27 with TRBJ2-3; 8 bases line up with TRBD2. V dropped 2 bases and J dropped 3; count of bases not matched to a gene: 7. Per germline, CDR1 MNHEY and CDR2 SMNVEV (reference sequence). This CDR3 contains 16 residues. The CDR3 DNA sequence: TGTGCCAGCAGTTTAACCTCGGGAGGGGGGACAGATACGCAGTATTTT. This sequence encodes CASSLTSGGGTDTQYF.

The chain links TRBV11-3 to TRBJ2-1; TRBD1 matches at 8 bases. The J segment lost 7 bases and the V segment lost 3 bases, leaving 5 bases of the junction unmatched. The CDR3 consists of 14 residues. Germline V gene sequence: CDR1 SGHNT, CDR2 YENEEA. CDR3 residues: CASSLEDRVNEQFF. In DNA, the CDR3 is TGTGCCAGCAGCTTGGAGGACAGGGTGAATGAGCAGTTCTTC.

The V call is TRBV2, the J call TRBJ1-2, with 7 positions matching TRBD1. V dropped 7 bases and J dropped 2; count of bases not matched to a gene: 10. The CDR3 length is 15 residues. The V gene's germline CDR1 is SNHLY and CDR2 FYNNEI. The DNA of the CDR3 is TGTGCCAGCAATCGCGGACAGGCACTAAACTATGGCTACACCTTC. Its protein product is CASNRGQALNYGYTF.

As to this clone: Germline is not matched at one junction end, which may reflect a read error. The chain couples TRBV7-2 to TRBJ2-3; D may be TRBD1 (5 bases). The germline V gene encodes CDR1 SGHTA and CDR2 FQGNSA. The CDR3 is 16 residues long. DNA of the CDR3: TGTGCCGGCAGCTTAGCCGCGACAGATGGAACGGATACGCAGTATTTT. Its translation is CAGSLAATDGTDTQYF.

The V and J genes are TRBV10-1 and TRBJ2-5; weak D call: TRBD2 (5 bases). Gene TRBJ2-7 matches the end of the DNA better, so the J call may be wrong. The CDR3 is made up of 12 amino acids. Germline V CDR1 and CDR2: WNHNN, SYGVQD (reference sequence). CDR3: CAGTGGSYEQYF. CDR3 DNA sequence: TGCGCCGGCACTGGAGGATCCTACGAGCAGTACTTC.

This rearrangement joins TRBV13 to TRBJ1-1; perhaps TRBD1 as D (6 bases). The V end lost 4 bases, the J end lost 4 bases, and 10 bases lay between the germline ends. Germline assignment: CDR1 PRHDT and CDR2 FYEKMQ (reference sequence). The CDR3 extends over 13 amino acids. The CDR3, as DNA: TGTGCCAGCAGCTCACAGGGAGTCACTGAAGCTTTCTTT. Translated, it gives CASSSQGVTEAFF.

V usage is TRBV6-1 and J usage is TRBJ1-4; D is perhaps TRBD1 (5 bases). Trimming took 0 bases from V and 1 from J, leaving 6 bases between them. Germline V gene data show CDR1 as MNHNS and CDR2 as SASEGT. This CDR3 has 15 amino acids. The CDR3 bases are TGTGCCAGCAGTGAAGCGGGGGGAACTAATGAAAAACTGTTTTTT. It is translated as CASSEAGGTNEKLFF.

The CDR3 DNA reads as TGTGCCAGCAGTCCTCACGGTACCGGGGAGCTGTTTTTT. Translated: CASSPHGTGELFF. J is TRBJ2-2 and V is TRBV27; D gene ambiguous. The CDR3 covers 13 residues. V lost 5 bases, J lost 5 bases, and 9 bases lay in between. Germline values: CDR1 MNHEY, CDR2 SMNVEV (reference sequence).

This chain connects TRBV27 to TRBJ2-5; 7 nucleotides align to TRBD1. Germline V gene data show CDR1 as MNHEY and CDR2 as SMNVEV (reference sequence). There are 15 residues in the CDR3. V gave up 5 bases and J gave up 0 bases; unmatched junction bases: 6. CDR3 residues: CASSHQTGYQETQYF. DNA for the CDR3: TGTGCCAGCAGTCATCAGACAGGGTACCAAGAGACCCAGTACTTC.

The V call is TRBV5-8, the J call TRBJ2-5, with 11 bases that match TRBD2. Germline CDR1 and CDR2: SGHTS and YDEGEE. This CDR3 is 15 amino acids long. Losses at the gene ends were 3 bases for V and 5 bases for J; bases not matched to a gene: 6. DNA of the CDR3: TGTGCCAGCAGCTCACTAGCGGGAGTGAGGGAGACCCAGTACTTC. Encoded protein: CASSSLAGVRETQYF.

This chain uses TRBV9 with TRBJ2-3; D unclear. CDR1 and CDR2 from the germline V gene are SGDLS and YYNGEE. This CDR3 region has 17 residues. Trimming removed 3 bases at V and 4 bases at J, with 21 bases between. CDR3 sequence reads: CASSAEAKLGIADTQYF. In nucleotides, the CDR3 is TGTGCCAGCAGCGCAGAAGCCAAATTGGGCATAGCAGATACGCAGTATTTT.